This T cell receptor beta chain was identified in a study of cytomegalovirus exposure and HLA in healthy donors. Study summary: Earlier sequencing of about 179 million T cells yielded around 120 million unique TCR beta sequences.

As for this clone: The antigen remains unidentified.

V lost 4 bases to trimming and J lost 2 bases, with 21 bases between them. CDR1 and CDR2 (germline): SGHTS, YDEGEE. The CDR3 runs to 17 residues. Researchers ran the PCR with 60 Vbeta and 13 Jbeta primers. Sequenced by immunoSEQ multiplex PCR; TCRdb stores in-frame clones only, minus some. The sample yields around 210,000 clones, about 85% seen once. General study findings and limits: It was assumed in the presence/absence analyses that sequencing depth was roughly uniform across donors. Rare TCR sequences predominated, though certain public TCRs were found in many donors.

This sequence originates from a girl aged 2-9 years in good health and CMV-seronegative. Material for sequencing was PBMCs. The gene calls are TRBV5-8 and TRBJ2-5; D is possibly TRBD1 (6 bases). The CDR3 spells CASSPIGMGANQETQYF. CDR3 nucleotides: TGTGCCAGCAGCCCTATAGGTATGGGGGCGAATCAAGAGACCCAGTACTTC.